This TCR beta chain was sequenced in a study of blood T cell repertoires in COVID-19. CDR1 is MDHEN, CDR2 SYDVKM, per germline. CDR3 length: 15 residues. V was cut by 3 bases and J by 3 bases, with 15 bases left in between. In the source study's methods: Counts of nucleated cells, estimated from reference gene primer amplification, were obtained. Method: immunoSEQ multiplex PCR; TCRdb's copy keeps in-frame clones and lacks some. V and J calls and clone size are those listed in that table; D and trimming were worked out from the DNA. The profile shows 150,000 to 200,000 clones, approximately 91% of them singletons.

The sequencing input was PBMCs or T cells enriched from blood (not recorded which). The chain employs TRBV28 and TRBJ2-7, with D unresolved. The clonotype was recovered from a woman aged 18-29 years who had recovered from COVID-19. The DNA of the CDR3 is TGTGCCAGCAGTTTGGGCCGCTCCTTAAGCTACGAGCAGTACTTC. This codes for CASSLGRSLSYEQYF.